This record covers a single TCR beta chain. The antigen remains undetermined. The CDR3 covers 15 residues. The germline gives CDR1 SGHRS, CDR2 YFSETQ. V lost 1 base to trimming and J lost 3 bases, with 11 bases between them. This entry belongs to a study of cytomegalovirus exposure and HLA in healthy donors. Whole-study findings and limits: In most subjects, TCR beta sequences reportedly gave accurate predictions of HLA-A and HLA-B alleles. One cluster of highly shared sequence variants probably arose as a sequencing artifact. According to reports, the classifier identified cytomegalovirus status with high specificity and sensitivity.

PCR amplification relied on 60 Vbeta primers (plus 13 Jbeta primers). Clones were sequenced by immunoSEQ multiplex PCR, and TCRdb holds only the in-frame ones, with some missing. Found here are 130,000 or so clones, 81% of them singletons; the top ten hold around 1.8%. The source material was PBMCs. This sequence originates from a man between 18 and 35 years old in good health and CMV-seronegative. The rearrangement joins TRBV5-1 to TRBJ2-1; a weak D match, TRBD2 (6 bases). The CDR3 loop is CASSLLLGGYNEQFF. The CDR3 nucleotides read TGCGCCAGCAGCTTGCTTTTGGGGGGCTACAATGAGCAGTTCTTC.